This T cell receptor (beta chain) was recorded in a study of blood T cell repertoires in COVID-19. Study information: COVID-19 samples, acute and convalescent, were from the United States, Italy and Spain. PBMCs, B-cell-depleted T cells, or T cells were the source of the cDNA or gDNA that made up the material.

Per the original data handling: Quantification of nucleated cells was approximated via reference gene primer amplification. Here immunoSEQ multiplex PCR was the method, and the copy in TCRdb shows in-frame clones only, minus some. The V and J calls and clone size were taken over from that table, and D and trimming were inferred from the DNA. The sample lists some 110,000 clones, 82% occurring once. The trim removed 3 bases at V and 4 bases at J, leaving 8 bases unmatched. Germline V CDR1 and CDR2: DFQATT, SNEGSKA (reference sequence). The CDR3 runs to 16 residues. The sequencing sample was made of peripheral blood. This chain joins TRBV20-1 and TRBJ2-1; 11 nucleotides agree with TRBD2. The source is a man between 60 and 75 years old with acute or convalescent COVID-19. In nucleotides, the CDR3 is TGCAGTGCTAGTAGTCAACTAGCGGGAGTTTACAATGAGCAGTTCTTC. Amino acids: CSASSQLAGVYNEQFF.